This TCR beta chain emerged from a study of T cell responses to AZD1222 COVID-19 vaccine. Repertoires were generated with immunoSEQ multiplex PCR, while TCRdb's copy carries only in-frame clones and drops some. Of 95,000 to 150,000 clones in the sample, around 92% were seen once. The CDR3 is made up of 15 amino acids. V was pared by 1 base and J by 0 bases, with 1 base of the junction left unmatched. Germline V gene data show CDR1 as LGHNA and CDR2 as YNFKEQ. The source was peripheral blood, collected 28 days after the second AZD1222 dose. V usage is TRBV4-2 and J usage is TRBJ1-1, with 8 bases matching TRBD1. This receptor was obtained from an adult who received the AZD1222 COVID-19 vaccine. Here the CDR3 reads CASSQGQGLNTEAFF. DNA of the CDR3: TGTGCCAGCAGCCAAGGACAGGGGTTGAACACTGAAGCTTTCTTT.